This TCR beta chain derives from a study of T cell responses to AZD1222 COVID-19 vaccine. Looking at the study overall: Pooled samples include second doses given at about 4 or 12 weeks. Study-wide points: As reported, nearly half of all spike-specific TCRs target variant regions that are unmutated.

V was clipped by 0 bases and J by 4 bases, with 2 bases between them. The CDR3 has 12 amino acids. In germline, CDR1 is LNHNV, CDR2 YYDKDF (reference sequence). Sequenced by immunoSEQ multiplex PCR; TCRdb stores in-frame clones only, minus some. The sample yields about 120,000 clones, 90% seen once. This clone was observed a single time. Its target is unknown. The TCR comes from an adult in good health. The input for sequencing was peripheral blood, taken on day 0 of AZD1222 vaccination. V usage is TRBV15 and J usage is TRBJ2-3; unclear D gene. The CDR3 DNA sequence: TGTGCCACCAGCAGAGACTCAGATACGCAGTATTTT. Translated: CATSRDSDTQYF.